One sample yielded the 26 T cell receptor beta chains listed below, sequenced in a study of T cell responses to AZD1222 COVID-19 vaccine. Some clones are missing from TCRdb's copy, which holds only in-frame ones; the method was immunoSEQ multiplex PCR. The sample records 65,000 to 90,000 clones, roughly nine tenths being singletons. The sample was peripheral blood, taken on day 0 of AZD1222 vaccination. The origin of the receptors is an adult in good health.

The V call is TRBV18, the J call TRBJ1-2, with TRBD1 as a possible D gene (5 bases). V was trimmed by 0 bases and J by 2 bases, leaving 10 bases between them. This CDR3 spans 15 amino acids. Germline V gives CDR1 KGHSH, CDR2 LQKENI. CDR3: CASSPPGLPNYGYTF. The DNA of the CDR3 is TGTGCCAGCTCACCACCGGGACTGCCGAACTATGGCTACACCTTC.

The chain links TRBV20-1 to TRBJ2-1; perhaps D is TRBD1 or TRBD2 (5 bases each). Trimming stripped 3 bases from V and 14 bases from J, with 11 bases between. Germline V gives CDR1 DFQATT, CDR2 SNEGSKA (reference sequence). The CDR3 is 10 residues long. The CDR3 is CSARGPPEFF. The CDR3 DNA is TGCAGTGCTAGGGGACCCCCGGAGTTCTTC.

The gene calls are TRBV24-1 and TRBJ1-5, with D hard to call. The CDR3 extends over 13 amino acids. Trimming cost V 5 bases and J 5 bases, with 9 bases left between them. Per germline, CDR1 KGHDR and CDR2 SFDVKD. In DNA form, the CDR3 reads TGTGCCACCAGTGGTTCCTCTGATCAGCCCCAGCATTTT. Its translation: CATSGSSDQPQHF.

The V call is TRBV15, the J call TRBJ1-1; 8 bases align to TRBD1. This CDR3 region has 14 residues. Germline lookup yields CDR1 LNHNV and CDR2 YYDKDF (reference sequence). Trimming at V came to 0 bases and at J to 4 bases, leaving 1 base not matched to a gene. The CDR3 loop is CATSRDTGGTEAFF. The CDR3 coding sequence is TGTGCCACCAGCAGAGATACAGGGGGCACTGAAGCTTTCTTT.

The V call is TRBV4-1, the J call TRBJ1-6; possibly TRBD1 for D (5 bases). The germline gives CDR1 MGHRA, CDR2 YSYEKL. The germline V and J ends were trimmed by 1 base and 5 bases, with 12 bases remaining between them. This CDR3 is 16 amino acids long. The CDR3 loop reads CASSQAGQGDNSPLHF. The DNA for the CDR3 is TGCGCCAGCAGCCAAGCTGGGCAGGGCGATAATTCACCCCTCCACTTT.

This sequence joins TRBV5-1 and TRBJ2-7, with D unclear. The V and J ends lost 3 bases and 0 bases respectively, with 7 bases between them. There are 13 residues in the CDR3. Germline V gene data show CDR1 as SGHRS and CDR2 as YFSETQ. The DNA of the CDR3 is TGCGCCAGCAGCTCCCGGAGCTCCTACGAGCAGTACTTC. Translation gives CASSSRSSYEQYF.

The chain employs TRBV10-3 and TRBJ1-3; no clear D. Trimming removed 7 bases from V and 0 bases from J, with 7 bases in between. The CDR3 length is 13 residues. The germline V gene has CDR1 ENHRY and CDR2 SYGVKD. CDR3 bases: TGTGCCATCAAGGAGAGCTCTGGAAACACCATATATTTT. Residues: CAIKESSGNTIYF.

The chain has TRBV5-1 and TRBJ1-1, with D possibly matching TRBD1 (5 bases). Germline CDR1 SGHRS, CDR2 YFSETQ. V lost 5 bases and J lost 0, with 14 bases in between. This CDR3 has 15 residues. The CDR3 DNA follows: TGCGCCAGCAGGTTTAGGGGTAGTATGAACACTGAAGCTTTCTTT. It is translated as CASRFRGSMNTEAFF.

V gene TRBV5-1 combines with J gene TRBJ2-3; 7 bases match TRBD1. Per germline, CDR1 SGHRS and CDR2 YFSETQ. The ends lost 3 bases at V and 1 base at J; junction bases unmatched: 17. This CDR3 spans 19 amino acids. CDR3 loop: CASSWFRGTQQKRTDTQYF. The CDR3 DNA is TGCGCCAGCAGCTGGTTCAGGGGGACCCAACAAAAACGCACAGATACGCAGTATTTT.

The CDR3 protein is CASSVSGLHEQYF. In DNA form, the CDR3 reads TGTGCCAGCAGTGTCTCAGGGCTCCACGAGCAGTACTTC. The chain has TRBV25-1 and TRBJ2-7, with D possibly matching TRBD1 (5 bases). Germline V gene lookup returns CDR1 MGHDK and CDR2 SYGVNS. Trimming took 4 bases from V and 5 from J, leaving 12 bases between them. The CDR3 length is 13 residues.

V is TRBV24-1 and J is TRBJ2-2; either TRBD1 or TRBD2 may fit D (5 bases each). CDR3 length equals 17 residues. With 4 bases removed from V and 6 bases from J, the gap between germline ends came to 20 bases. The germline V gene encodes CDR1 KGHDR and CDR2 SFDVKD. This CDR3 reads CATSESSGTRPSGELFF. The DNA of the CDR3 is TGTGCCACCAGTGAATCTTCCGGGACCCGGCCATCCGGGGAGCTGTTTTTT.

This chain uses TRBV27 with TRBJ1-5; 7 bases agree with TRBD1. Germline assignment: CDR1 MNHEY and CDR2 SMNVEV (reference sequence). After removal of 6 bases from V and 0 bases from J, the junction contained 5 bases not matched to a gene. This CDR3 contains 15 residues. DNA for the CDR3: TGTGCCAGCAGCCAGACAGGGTATAGCAATCAGCCCCAGCATTTT. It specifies CASSQTGYSNQPQHF.

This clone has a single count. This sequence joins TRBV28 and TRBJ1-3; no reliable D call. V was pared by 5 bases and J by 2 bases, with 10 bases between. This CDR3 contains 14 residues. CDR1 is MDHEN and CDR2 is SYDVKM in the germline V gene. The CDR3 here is CASSIRVAGNTIYF. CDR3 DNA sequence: TGTGCCAGCAGTATAAGGGTGGCTGGAAACACCATATATTTT.

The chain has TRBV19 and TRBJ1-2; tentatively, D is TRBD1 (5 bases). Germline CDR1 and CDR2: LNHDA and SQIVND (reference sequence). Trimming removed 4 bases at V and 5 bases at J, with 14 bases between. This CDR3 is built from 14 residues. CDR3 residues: CASSTRDGVYGYTF. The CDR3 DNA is TGTGCCAGTAGTACACGGGACGGCGTATATGGCTACACCTTC.

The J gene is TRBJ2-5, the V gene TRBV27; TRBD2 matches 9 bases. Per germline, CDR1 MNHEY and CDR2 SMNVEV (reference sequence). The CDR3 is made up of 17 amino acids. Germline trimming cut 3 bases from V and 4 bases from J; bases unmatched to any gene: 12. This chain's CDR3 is CASSLRRAGGPVETQYF. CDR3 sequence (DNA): TGTGCCAGCAGTTTGAGGAGGGCGGGAGGGCCGGTAGAGACCCAGTACTTC.

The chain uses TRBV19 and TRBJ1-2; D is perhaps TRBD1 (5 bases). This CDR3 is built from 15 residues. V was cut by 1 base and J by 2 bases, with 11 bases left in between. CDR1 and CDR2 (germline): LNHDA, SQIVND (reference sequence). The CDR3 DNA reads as TGTGCCAGTAGTATAGGAGGGGAGAGGAACTATGGCTACACCTTC. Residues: CASSIGGERNYGYTF.

The CDR3 reads CAWSDNLHTEAFF. The CDR3 nucleotides are TGTGCCTGGAGTGATAATCTTCACACTGAAGCTTTCTTT. This chain joins TRBV30 and TRBJ1-1; D is ambiguous. Trimming pared 1 base from V and 3 bases from J, leaving 9 bases between. Germline V gene sequence: CDR1 GTSNPN, CDR2 SVGIG (reference sequence). The CDR3 has 13 residues.

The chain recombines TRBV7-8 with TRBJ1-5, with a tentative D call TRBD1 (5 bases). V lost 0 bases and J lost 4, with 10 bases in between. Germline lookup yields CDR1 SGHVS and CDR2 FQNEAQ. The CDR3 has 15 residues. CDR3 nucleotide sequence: TGTGCCAGCAGCTTAGCGCTGGACAAAAATCAGCCCCAGCATTTT. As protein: CASSLALDKNQPQHF.

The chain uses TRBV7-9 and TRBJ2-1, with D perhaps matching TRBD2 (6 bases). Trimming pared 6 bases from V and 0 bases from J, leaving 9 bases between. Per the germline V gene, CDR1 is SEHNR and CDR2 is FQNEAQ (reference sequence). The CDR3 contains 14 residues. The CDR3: CASRAGSSYNEQFF. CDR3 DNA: TGTGCCAGCAGGGCCGGGAGCTCCTACAATGAGCAGTTCTTC.

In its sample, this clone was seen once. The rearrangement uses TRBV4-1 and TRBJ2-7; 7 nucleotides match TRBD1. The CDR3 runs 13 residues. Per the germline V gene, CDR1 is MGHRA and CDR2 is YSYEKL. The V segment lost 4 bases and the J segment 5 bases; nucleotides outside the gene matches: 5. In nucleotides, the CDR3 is TGCGCCAGCAGCCGTATCGACAGGGACGAGCAGTACTTC. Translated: CASSRIDRDEQYF.

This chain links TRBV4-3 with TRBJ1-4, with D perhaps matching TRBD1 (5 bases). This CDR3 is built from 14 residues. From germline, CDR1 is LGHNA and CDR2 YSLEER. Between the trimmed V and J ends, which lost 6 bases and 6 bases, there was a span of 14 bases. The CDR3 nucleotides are TGCGCCAGCAGTCGGGGGGTTTCGGATGAAAAACTGTTTTTT. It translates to CASSRGVSDEKLFF.

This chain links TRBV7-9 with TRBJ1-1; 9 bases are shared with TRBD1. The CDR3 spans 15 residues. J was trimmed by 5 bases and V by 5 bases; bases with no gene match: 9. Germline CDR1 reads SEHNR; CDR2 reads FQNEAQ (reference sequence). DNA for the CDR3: TGTGCCAGCAGCAGCCCCGGGACAGGGCGGACTGAAGCTTTCTTT. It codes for CASSSPGTGRTEAFF.

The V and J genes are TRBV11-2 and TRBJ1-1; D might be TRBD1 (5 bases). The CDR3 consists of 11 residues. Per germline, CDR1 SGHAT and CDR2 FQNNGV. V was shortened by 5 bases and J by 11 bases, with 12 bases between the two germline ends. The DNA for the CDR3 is TGTGCCAGCAGCCCGGCTTACAGGGCTTTCTTT. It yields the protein CASSPAYRAFF. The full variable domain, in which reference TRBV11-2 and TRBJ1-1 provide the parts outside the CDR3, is EAGVAQSPRYKIIEKRQSVAFWCNPISGHATLYWYQQILGQGPKLLIQFQNNGVVDDSQLPKDRFSAERLKGVDSTLKIQPAKLEDSAVYLCASSPAYRAFFGQGTRLTVV.

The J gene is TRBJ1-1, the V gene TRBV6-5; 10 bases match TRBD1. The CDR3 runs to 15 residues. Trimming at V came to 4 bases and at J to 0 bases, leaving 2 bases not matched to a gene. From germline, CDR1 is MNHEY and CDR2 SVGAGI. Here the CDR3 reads CASSWTGGLNTEAFF. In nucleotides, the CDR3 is TGTGCCAGCAGTTGGACAGGGGGACTGAACACTGAAGCTTTCTTT.

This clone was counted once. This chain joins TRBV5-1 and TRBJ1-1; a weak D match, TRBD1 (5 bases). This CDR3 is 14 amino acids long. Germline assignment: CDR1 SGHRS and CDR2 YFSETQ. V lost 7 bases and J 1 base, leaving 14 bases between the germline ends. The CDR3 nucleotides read TGCGCCAGCTTCCGGGAGGGGCCGAACACTGAAGCTTTCTTT. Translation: CASFREGPNTEAFF.

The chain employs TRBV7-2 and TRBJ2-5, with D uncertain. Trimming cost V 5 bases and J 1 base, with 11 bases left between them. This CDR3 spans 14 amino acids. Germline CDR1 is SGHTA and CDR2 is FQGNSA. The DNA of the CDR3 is TGTGCCAGCAGCCGGTCGGGCAGCCAAGAGACCCAGTACTTC. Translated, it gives CASSRSGSQETQYF.